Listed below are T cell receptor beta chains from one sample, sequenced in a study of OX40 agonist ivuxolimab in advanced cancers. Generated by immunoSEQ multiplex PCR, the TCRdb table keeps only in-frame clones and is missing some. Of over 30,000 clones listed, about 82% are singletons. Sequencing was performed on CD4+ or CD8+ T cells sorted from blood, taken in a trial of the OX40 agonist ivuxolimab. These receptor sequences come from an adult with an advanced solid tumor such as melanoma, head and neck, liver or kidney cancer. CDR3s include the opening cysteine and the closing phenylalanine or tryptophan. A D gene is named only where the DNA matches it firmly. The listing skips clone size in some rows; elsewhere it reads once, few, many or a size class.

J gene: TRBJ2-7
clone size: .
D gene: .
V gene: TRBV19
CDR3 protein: CASSTLSESYEQYF
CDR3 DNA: TGTGCCAGTAGTACTCTGTCAGAATCCTACGAGCAGTACTTC

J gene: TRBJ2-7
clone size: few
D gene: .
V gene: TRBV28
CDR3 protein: CASSFPRIGGEQYF
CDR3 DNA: TGTGCCAGCAGTTTCCCTAGGATAGGAGGGGAGCAGTACTTC

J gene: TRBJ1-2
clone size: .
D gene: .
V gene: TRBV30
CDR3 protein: CAWSVQGPKTF
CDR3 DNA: TGTGCCTGGAGTGTACAAGGGCCAAAGACCTTC

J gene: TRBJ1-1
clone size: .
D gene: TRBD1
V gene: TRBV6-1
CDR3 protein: CASSPGGQRVEAFF
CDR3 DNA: TGTGCCAGCAGTCCAGGGGGACAGCGCGTAGAAGCTTTCTTT

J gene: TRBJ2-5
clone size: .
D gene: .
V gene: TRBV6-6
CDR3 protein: CASSYSDGETQYF
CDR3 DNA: TGTGCCAGCAGTTACTCGGACGGAGAGACCCAGTACTTC

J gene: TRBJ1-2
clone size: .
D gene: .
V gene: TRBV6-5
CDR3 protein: CASSSGELLNYGYTF
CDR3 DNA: TGTGCCAGCAGCTCCGGGGAGTTACTAAACTATGGCTACACCTTC

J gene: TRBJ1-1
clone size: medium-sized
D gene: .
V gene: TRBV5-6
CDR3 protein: CASSLALSEAFF
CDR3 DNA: TGTGCCAGCAGCTTGGCTTTAAGTGAAGCTTTCTTT

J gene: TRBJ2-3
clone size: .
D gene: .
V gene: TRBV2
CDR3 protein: CASSEDPAGLGTDTQYF
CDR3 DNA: TGTGCCAGCAGTGAAGACCCAGCGGGTCTTGGCACAGATACGCAGTATTTT

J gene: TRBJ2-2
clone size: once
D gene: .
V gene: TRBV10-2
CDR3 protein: CASGTKHLNTGELFF
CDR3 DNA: TGCGCCAGCGGGACGAAACACCTGAACACCGGGGAGCTGTTTTTT

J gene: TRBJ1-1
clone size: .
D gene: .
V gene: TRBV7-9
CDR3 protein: CASSLAAVEAFF
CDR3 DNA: TGTGCCAGCAGCCTCGCGGCGGTAGAAGCTTTCTTT

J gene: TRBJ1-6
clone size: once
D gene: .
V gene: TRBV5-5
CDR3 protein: CASSLGTAPLHF
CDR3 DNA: TGTGCCAGCAGCCTTGGTACCGCACCCCTCCACTTT

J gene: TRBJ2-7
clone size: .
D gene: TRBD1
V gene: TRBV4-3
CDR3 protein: CASSQEGTASYEQYF
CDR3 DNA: TGCGCCAGCAGCCAAGAAGGGACAGCTTCCTACGAGCAGTACTTC

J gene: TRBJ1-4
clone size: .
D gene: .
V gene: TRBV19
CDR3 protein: CASSTWLATNEKLFF
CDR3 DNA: TGTGCCAGTAGCACATGGCTGGCAACTAATGAAAAACTGTTTTTT

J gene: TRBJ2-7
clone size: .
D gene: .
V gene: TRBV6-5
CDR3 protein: CASSSGRGGSYEQYF
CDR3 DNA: TGTGCCAGCAGCTCCGGACGGGGCGGGTCCTACGAGCAGTACTTC

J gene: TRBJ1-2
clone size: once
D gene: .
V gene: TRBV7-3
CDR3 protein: CASSSGDNYGYTF
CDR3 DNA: TGTGCCAGCAGCTCAGGGGATAACTATGGCTACACCTTC

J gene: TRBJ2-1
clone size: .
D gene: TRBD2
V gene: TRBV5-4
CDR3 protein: CASSQDLTSESSYNEQFF
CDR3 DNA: TGTGCCAGCAGCCAAGATCTGACTAGCGAGAGCTCCTACAATGAGCAGTTCTTC

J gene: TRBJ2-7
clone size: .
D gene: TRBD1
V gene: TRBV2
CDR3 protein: CASSATQGASYEQYF
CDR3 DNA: TGTGCCAGCAGTGCCACACAGGGGGCATCCTACGAGCAGTACTTC

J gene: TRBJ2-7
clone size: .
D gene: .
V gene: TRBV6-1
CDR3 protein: CASSEIMRAHEQYF
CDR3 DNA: TGTGCCAGCAGTGAAATCATGAGGGCCCATGAGCAGTACTTC

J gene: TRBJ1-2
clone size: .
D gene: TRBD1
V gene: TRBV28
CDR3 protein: CASSPTGGHGYTF
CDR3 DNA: TGTGCCAGCAGTCCTACAGGGGGTCATGGCTACACCTTC

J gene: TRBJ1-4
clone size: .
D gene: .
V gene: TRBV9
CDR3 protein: CASSIGRGPGTNEKLFF
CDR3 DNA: TGTGCCAGCAGCATAGGCAGGGGTCCAGGTACTAATGAAAAACTGTTTTTT

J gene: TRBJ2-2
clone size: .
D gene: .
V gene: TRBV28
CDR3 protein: CASEEGSGTGELFF
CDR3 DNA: TGTGCCAGCGAGGAGGGGTCGGGCACCGGGGAGCTGTTTTTT

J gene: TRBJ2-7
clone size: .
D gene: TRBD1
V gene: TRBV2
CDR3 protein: CAGAGTGDSYEQYF
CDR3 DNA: TGTGCCGGGGCCGGGACAGGGGATAGCTACGAGCAGTACTTC

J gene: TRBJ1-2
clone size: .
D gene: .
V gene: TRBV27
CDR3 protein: CASSLKGPYGYTF
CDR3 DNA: TGTGCCAGCAGTTTGAAGGGCCCCTATGGCTACACCTTC

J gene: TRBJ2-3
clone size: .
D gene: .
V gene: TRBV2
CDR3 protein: CATSPGGPTDTQYF
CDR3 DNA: TGTGCCACCTCGCCGGGTGGCCCTACAGATACGCAGTATTTT

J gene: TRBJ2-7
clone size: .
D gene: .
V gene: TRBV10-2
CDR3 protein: CASTNIAIYEQYF
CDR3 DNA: TGCGCCAGCACGAACATCGCGATCTACGAGCAGTACTTC

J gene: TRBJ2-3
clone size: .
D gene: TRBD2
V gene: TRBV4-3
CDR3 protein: CASSQVLAGTSDTQYF
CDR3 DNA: TGCGCCAGCAGCCAAGTGCTAGCGGGGACTTCAGATACGCAGTATTTT

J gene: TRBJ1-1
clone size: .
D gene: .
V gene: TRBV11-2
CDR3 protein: CASSFFTELMNTEAFF
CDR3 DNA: TGTGCCAGCAGCTTTTTCACAGAACTGATGAACACTGAAGCTTTCTTT